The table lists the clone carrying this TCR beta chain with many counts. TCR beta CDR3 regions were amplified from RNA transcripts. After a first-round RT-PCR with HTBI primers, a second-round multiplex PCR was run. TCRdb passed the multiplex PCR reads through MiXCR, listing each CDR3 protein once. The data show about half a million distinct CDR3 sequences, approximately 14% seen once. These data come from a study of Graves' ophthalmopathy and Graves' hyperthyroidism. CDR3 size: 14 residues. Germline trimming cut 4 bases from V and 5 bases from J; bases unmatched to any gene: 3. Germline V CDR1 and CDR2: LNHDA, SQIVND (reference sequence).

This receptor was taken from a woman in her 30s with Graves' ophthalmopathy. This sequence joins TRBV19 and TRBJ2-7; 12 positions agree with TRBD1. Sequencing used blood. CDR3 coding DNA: TGTGCCAGTAGTACGGGACAGGGGGCCAACGAGCAGTACTTC. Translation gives CASSTGQGANEQYF.